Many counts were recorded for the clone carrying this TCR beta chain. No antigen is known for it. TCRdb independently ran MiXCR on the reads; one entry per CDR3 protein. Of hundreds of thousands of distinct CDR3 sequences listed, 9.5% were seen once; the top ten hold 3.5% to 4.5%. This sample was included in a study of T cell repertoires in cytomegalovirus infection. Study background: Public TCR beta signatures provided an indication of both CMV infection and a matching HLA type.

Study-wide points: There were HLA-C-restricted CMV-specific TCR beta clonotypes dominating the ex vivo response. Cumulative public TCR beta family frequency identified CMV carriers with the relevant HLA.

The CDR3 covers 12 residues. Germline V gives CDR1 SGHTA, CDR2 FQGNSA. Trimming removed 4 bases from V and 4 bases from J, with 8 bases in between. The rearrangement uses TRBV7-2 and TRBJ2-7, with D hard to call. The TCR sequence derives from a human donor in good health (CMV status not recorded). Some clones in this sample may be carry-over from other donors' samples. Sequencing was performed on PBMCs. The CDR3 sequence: CASSSNRYEQYF. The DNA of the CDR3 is TGTGCCAGCAGCTCGAACAGATACGAGCAGTACTTC.